This paragraph reports one T cell receptor (beta chain). It has no known antigen specificity. No much larger clone exists at a distance of one base, and base qualities are not known. This entry comes from a study of blood T cell repertoires in COVID-19 (dated by TCRdb to the early 2020s). In terms of the full investigation: Samples covering the acute and convalescent phases of COVID-19 were provided by collaborators in the United States, Italy and Spain. The prospective study material was composed of cDNA or gDNA derived from T cells, B-cell-depleted T cells, or PBMCs. Subjects who had been exposed to COVID-19, were actively infected with it, or had recovered from it provided the deeply sampled blood TCRbeta repertoires that made up the dataset. The repertoires were released in a freely available public database intended as a resource for research on the immune response to SARS-CoV-2. The samples were drawn from the first 160 participants of the ongoing ImmuneRACE study and from 1,254 subjects provided by 6 global collaborators. Sample metadata almost always included a de-identified subject ID, COVID-19 status, age in years and sex. Where available, HLA class I and class II types were taken from metadata supplied by the sample provider and were not determined by assay-based typing. What the study reported, not specific to this receptor: Clinical and demographic metadata were provided uncurated, with the amount varying by source and participant.

V is shortened by 4 bases, J by 7 bases, and the region joining them spans 13 bases. The CDR3 goes from the cysteine to the phenylalanine over 13 residues. Only the CDR3 DNA is retained, 39 bases long and in frame from the first base. The CDR1 and CDR2 encoded by the germline V gene (reference sequence) are WNHNN and SYGVQD. The immunoSEQ Assay, a bias-controlled multiplex PCR, was used to amplify TCRbeta CDR3 regions from genomic DNA. In the source study's methods: Within the assay, amplification of reference gene primers was used to estimate how many nucleated cells each sample contained. To quantify the absolute abundance of each unique TCRbeta CDR3 rearrangement, sequence reads were collapsed and filtered. Productive Simpson clonality was computed per sample as the square root of Simpson's diversity index over productive rearrangements. Entries here come from immuneACCESS through TCRdb and include only in-frame sequences with V and J called. Some clones fail to appear in such tables; in the studies checked, an unresolved V gene covers under half of the shortfall, and the cause of the remainder is unknown. The V and J calls and clone size were taken over from that table, and D and trimming were inferred from the DNA. The sample includes about 83,000 clones, with roughly 86% observed a single time. About a fifth of the sample goes to the ten largest clones.

Collaborating institutions collected whole blood in K2EDTA tubes following their own protocols. For TCRbeta analysis, collaborators shipped samples in one of three forms: frozen whole blood, isolated PBMCs, or DNA extracted from either of those sample types. This receptor chain uses TRBV10-1 and TRBJ1-2, with a tentative D gene TRBD1 over 6 matching bases. The sample consisted of peripheral blood. The TCR originated in a woman at least 80 years old in a cohort sampled during active or convalescent COVID-19. The nucleotides are TGCGCCAGCAGTGGCAACAGGGTTGGTGGCTACACCTTC. Translation gives CASSGNRVGGYTF.